This T cell receptor (beta chain) was captured in a study of CD8 T cell repertoires and HIV-1 epitope variants (dated by TCRdb to 2019 to 2021). Describing the broader study: T cells were stimulated in separate culture wells with each of twenty-five peptides representing autologous and known Gag and Nef epitope variants. The epitopes tested covered three Gag epitope families plus Nef HW9 and YT9. An aliquot of 1M T cells was saved as an uncultured baseline condition, separate from the roughly 80 T cell cultures. T cells were enriched using the EasySep Human T Cell Enrichment Kit and were co-cultured with equal numbers of autologous T cell-negative cells serving as antigen-presenting cells. Cultures were maintained for nine to eleven days in IMDM with gentamicin, and half-media changes adding IL-2, IL-7 and IL-15 were performed on days 3 and 7. Among the control conditions were a peptide pool of CMV, EBV and flu, the Ebola AY9 epitope serving as a negative control, and a well with no peptide. A total of some 83 T cell cultures were run, with each culture condition done in triplicate except for one peptide, which was done in duplicate. The paper as a whole reports these results and caveats: Of the nine antigen-specific TCR beta clonotypes identified, roughly 6 appeared cross-reactive for autologous or known escape epitope variants. The assay identified only TCR beta chains and indicated proliferation in response to antigen, without indicating T cell function or cytokine profile. About 5 clonotypes recognized the Nef KF9 family and one clonotype recognized the HW9 family, while no responses to the TAALDMSHF plasma variant were seen.

The immunoSEQ platform was used to sequence TCR beta CDR3 regions at survey depth. The QIAamp DNA micro kit was used to extract genomic DNA from every cultured and uncultured CD8+ T cell population. The authors' analysis ran thus. Samples with fewer than 5,000 productive reads were excluded, resulting in the removal of about 6.5% of the 75 HIV peptide-stimulated cultures. A MANAFEST web app trimmed sequences to CDR3 and removed nonproductive sequences, CDR3s under 5 amino acids, and those not starting C or ending F/W. For a clonotype to count as antigen-specific, the clonotype had to expand relative to the no-peptide control in at least 2 of 3 replicates at FDR 0.01, and only within one epitope family. Specific clonotypes also needed at least fivefold higher frequency than in wells stimulated with peptides from other epitope families. TCRdb provides this immuneACCESS table in a form limited to in-frame rearrangements. Some clones are lacking; in checked studies, under half of them reflect an unresolved V gene, and why the rest are absent is not known. V and J calls and clone size come straight from that table; D and trimming were deduced from the DNA. For this sample there are approximately 5,600 clones; less than 70% appear just once. Roughly 41% of the sample is held by the ten biggest clonotypes.

In its sample, this clone comes out as medium-sized (0.01 to 0.1%). No cognate antigen has been identified for it. No much larger clonotype is one base removed from it; base qualities were not supplied. The germline V gene specifies LGHNA as CDR1 and YNFKEQ as CDR2. Trimming removed 1 base from V and 6 bases from J; the gene matches leave 0 bases unexplained. Including the terminal cysteine and phenylalanine, the CDR3 comprises 12 residues. Only the CDR3 DNA is retained, 36 bases long and in frame from the first base. The EasySep Human CD8+ T Cell Enrichment Kit was used on day 10 to isolate CD8+ T cells from every culture.

The receptor was derived from a male donor with HIV. The sample consisted of cultured CD8+ T cells derived from PBMCs. This chain is built from TRBV4-2 and TRBJ2-7; the junction holds 7 bases that match TRBD2. The CDR3 has the sequence CASSQAGGEQYF. The bases are TGTGCCAGCAGCCAAGCGGGGGGCGAGCAGTACTTC.